These 26 T cell receptor beta chains came from one sample sequenced in a study of T cell changes during pregnancy in multiple sclerosis. TCRdb's copy holds only in-frame clones and misses some; the assay was immunoSEQ multiplex PCR. The table includes about 62,000 clones, about 89% detected once. The sample was peripheral blood, taken in the first trimester of pregnancy. All receptors derive from a female donor with multiple sclerosis, enrolled in a pregnancy study.

This clone has a handful of counts. The chain links TRBV7-6 to TRBJ1-3, with 9 bases identical to TRBD1. Trimming removed 1 base from V and 4 bases from J; junction bases left unmatched: 5. In germline, CDR1 is SGHVS, CDR2 FNYEAQ. This CDR3 comprises 16 residues. Here the CDR3 reads CASSLEGQGAGNTIYF. CDR3 DNA: TGTGCCAGCAGCTTAGAGGGACAGGGAGCAGGAAACACCATATATTTT.

The chain combines TRBV4-1 with TRBJ1-2; D not resolved. Trimming pared 0 bases from V and 8 bases from J, leaving 16 bases between. The length of the CDR3 is 15 residues. Germline V gene data show CDR1 as MGHRA and CDR2 as YSYEKL. The CDR3 loop reads CASSQDLIDPRGYTF. CDR3 DNA: TGCGCCAGCAGCCAAGATCTGATAGACCCGAGGGGCTACACCTTC.

This chain joins TRBV7-9 and TRBJ2-5; possibly TRBD2 for D (5 bases). V shed 1 base and J shed 5 bases, with 11 bases lying between them. The germline V gene encodes CDR1 SEHNR and CDR2 FQNEAQ (reference sequence). This CDR3 spans 14 amino acids. Written as DNA, the CDR3 is TGTGCCAGCAGCTTAGTATCTAGCATGGAGACCCAGTACTTC. Its protein product is CASSLVSSMETQYF.

The chain combines TRBV6-5 with TRBJ2-7; D is possibly TRBD2 (6 bases). The germline gives CDR1 MNHEY, CDR2 SVGAGI. CDR3 length: 14 residues. Deletions cut 10 bases from V and 2 bases from J, with 18 bases between. The CDR3 DNA sequence: TGTGCCACCCTTACCACGCGGGGAACCTACGAGCAGTACTTC. It is translated as CATLTTRGTYEQYF.

The chain has TRBV7-9 and TRBJ2-5, with D unclear. The germline V and J ends were trimmed by 5 bases and 1 base, with 17 bases remaining between them. Germline values: CDR1 SEHNR, CDR2 FQNEAQ (reference sequence). The CDR3 is 16 residues long. CDR3 residues: CASSDAARLIQETQYF. CDR3 DNA: TGTGCCAGCAGCGACGCGGCTAGACTTATCCAAGAGACCCAGTACTTC.

The CDR3 here is CASSDTRQGASEKLFF. The CDR3 nucleotides are TGTGCCAGCAGTGATACCCGACAGGGGGCAAGTGAAAAACTGTTTTTT. The chain uses TRBV25-1 and TRBJ1-4; TRBD1 agrees at 10 bases. J gave up 7 bases and V 3 bases, and 8 bases lay outside the gene matches. Germline lookup yields CDR1 MGHDK and CDR2 SYGVNS. This CDR3 has 16 amino acids.

The gene calls are TRBV10-3 and TRBJ2-2, with D possibly matching TRBD2 (6 bases). The V end lost 0 bases, the J end lost 1 base, and 12 bases lay between the germline ends. Germline V gene sequence: CDR1 ENHRY, CDR2 SYGVKD. There are 17 residues in the CDR3. In nucleotides, the CDR3 is TGTGCCATCAGTGAGTCTTCGCGGGACTGGAACACCGGGGAGCTGTTTTTT. It specifies CAISESSRDWNTGELFF.

J is TRBJ1-2 and V is TRBV27; the D gene is possibly TRBD1 (6 bases). Germline values: CDR1 MNHEY, CDR2 SMNVEV (reference sequence). This CDR3 comprises 12 residues. Trimming left V 5 bases short and J 8 bases short, with 12 bases between. In nucleotides, the CDR3 is TGTGCCAGCAGTACGGGACAACGGGGCTACACCTTC. Translating gives CASSTGQRGYTF.

The chain recombines TRBV13 with TRBJ2-1; D ambiguous. This CDR3 comprises 14 residues. Deletions cut 7 bases from V and 0 bases from J, with 10 bases between. CDR1 is PRHDT, CDR2 FYEKMQ, per germline (reference sequence). CDR3 nucleotide sequence: TGTGCCAGCACCGTACAGAGCTCCTACAATGAGCAGTTCTTC. Translation gives CASTVQSSYNEQFF.

This chain links TRBV14 with TRBJ1-2; 7 nucleotides match TRBD1. Germline V gene data show CDR1 as SGHDN and CDR2 as FVKESK. With V trimmed by 4 bases and J by 4 bases, 0 bases remained unmatched. There are 12 residues in the CDR3. CDR3 region: CASSPGGYGYTF. CDR3 sequence (DNA): TGTGCCAGCAGCCCAGGGGGCTATGGCTACACCTTC. Drawing the rest from reference TRBV14 and TRBJ1-2, the complete variable domain is EAGVTQFPSHSVIEKGQTVTLRCDPISGHDNLYWYRRVMGKEIKFLLHFVKESKQDESGMPNNRFLAERTGGTYSTLKVQPAELEDSGVYFCASSPGGYGYTFGSGTRLTVV.

The rearrangement links TRBV4-1 to TRBJ1-6; D not certain. The V gene's germline CDR1 is MGHRA and CDR2 YSYEKL. The CDR3 has 17 residues. V lost 0 bases to trimming and J lost 7 bases, with 16 bases between them. The CDR3 here is CASSQDFERDSNSPLHF. CDR3 nucleotide sequence: TGCGCCAGCAGCCAAGATTTCGAGAGGGATAGCAATTCACCCCTCCACTTT.

The chain links TRBV7-2 to TRBJ1-3; D uncertain. CDR3 length: 17 residues. Germline-derived CDR1 and CDR2 are SGHTA and FQGNSA. Trimming took 4 bases from V and 0 from J, leaving 16 bases between them. The CDR3 here is CASSSGLATASGNTIYF. The CDR3 bases are TGTGCCAGCAGCTCCGGATTAGCAACGGCCTCTGGAAACACCATATATTTT.

V usage is TRBV4-1 and J usage is TRBJ2-5, with 11 bases aligning to TRBD1. Germline V CDR1 and CDR2: MGHRA, YSYEKL. This CDR3 contains 17 residues. V lost 1 base and J lost 5; bases outside the gene matches: 9. CDR3 nucleotides: TGCGCCAGCAGCCAAGTTCTGGACAGGGGGCCCGGGGAGACCCAGTACTTC. Translation gives CASSQVLDRGPGETQYF.

The genes are TRBV19 and TRBJ1-5; tentative D call: TRBD1 (6 bases). The V and J ends lost 8 bases and 6 bases respectively, with 14 bases between them. The length of the CDR3 is 13 residues. Germline lookup yields CDR1 LNHDA and CDR2 SQIVND (reference sequence). CDR3 sequence (DNA): TGTGCCAGTTCGGGGGGCGCAAGTCAGCCCCAGCATTTT. It is translated as CASSGGASQPQHF.

The rearrangement links TRBV5-1 to TRBJ2-3; D is perhaps TRBD1 (5 bases). Germline loops: CDR1 SGHRS, CDR2 YFSETQ. Trimming stripped 2 bases from V and 3 bases from J, with 10 bases between. This CDR3 spans 14 amino acids. The CDR3 region is CASSLGDSTDTQYF. In DNA form, the CDR3 reads TGCGCCAGCAGCTTAGGTGACAGTACAGATACGCAGTATTTT. The variable domain in full, completed from reference TRBV5-1 and TRBJ2-3, reads KAGVTQTPRYLIKTRGQQVTLSCSPISGHRSVSWYQQTPGQGLQFLFEYFSETQRNKGNFPGRFSGRQFSNSRSEMNVSTLELGDSALYLCASSLGDSTDTQYFGPGTRLTVL.

CDR3: CASSKVPSGAVYGGNTIYF. The CDR3 DNA reads TGTGCCAGCAGCAAAGTTCCGTCAGGGGCCGTATATGGTGGAAACACCATATATTTT. V is TRBV21-1 and J is TRBJ1-3; TRBD1 was called by the table and not checked on the DNA. TRBV21-1 has pseudogene status. This CDR3 is built from 19 residues.

This rearrangement joins TRBV11-3 to TRBJ2-3, with 9 bases that match TRBD2. Germline V gene sequence: CDR1 SGHNT, CDR2 YENEEA. The CDR3 loop spans 18 amino acids. V lost 4 bases, J lost 0 bases, and 11 bases stayed unmatched. CDR3: CASSSSKTSGRSTDTQYF. In nucleotides, the CDR3 is TGTGCCAGCAGCTCATCGAAGACTAGCGGCAGAAGCACAGATACGCAGTATTTT.

The J gene is TRBJ2-3, the V gene TRBV19; 10 bases fit TRBD1. The trim removed 6 bases at V and 3 bases at J, leaving 3 bases unmatched. Looked up from germline, CDR1 is LNHDA and CDR2 is SQIVND (reference sequence). The CDR3 sequence is 14 residues long. CDR3 protein: CASRGTGATDTQYF. DNA for the CDR3: TGTGCCAGTAGGGGGACAGGGGCGACAGATACGCAGTATTTT. The full variable domain, with the rest looked up from reference TRBV19 and TRBJ2-3, is DGGITQSPKYLFRKEGQNVTLSCEQNLNHDAMYWYRQDPGQGLRLIYYSQIVNDFQKGDIAEGYSVSREKKESFPLTVTSAQKNPTAFYLCASRGTGATDTQYFGPGTRLTVL.

This clone was seen only a few times. The chain uses TRBV27 and TRBJ1-6, with D unclear. There are 15 residues in the CDR3. From germline, CDR1 is MNHEY and CDR2 SMNVEV (reference sequence). V was clipped by 8 bases and J by 9 bases, with 20 bases between them. The CDR3 DNA reads TGTGCCAGCTTTCATCCGTTGGAGAAAGTTTCACCCCTCCACTTT. It is translated as CASFHPLEKVSPLHF.

The gene calls are TRBV5-6 and TRBJ2-7; TRBD2 aligns across 10 bases. CDR1 SGHDT and CDR2 YYEEEE come from the germline V gene. This CDR3 contains 14 residues. V trimming: 3 bases; J trimming: 5 bases; junction bases outside the gene matches: 5. Here the CDR3 reads CASSYKRGGHEQYF. CDR3 sequence (DNA): TGTGCCAGCAGCTATAAGCGGGGGGGACACGAGCAGTACTTC.

The chain couples TRBV28 to TRBJ1-1; D gene uncertain. V lost 4 bases, J lost 3 bases, and 6 bases lay in between. The CDR3 extends over 12 amino acids. The germline V gene encodes CDR1 MDHEN and CDR2 SYDVKM. CDR3 DNA sequence: TGTGCCAGCAGTTCTAGATACACTGAAGCTTTCTTT. Amino acid sequence: CASSSRYTEAFF.

This sequence joins TRBV27 and TRBJ1-2; D call uncertain. The length of the CDR3 is 13 residues. Germline assignment: CDR1 MNHEY and CDR2 SMNVEV (reference sequence). V lost 6 bases to trimming and J lost 8 bases, with 16 bases between them. In nucleotides, the CDR3 is TGTGCCAGCAGGCCTCTACCCCTCGGGGGCTACACCTTC. Its translation is CASRPLPLGGYTF.

The rearrangement joins TRBV4-1 to TRBJ1-1, with D maybe TRBD1 (5 bases). V shed 0 bases and J shed 7 bases, with 15 bases lying between them. Germline assignment: CDR1 MGHRA and CDR2 YSYEKL. This CDR3 has 15 amino acids. The CDR3 DNA follows: TGCGCCAGCAGCCAAGATTCGTACCAGGGAATTGAAGCTTTCTTT. This encodes CASSQDSYQGIEAFF.

The chain couples TRBV7-3 to TRBJ2-1; D possibly corresponds to TRBD2 (5 bases). Germline values: CDR1 SGHTA, CDR2 FQGTGA. V lost 1 base and J 6 bases, leaving 13 bases between the germline ends. The CDR3 runs 15 residues. The CDR3 loop reads CASSLMGGPGNEQFF. For the CDR3, the DNA is TGTGCCAGCAGCTTAATGGGCGGGCCGGGCAATGAGCAGTTCTTC.

The genes are TRBV7-8 and TRBJ1-1; tentative D call: TRBD1 (5 bases). Germline CDR1 and CDR2: SGHVS and FQNEAQ. Trimming removed 5 bases from V and 1 base from J, with 11 bases in between. This CDR3 contains 14 residues. CDR3 region: CASSPLGGNTEAFF. In DNA form, the CDR3 reads TGTGCCAGCAGCCCCCTGGGGGGGAACACTGAAGCTTTCTTT.

This clone occurred once. This chain joins TRBV14 and TRBJ2-6; D is uncertain. The germline V gene has CDR1 SGHDN and CDR2 FVKESK. The CDR3 contains 15 residues. V gave up 5 bases and J gave up 1 base, with 9 bases separating them. Written as DNA, the CDR3 is TGTGCCAGCAGCGGCTTCTGGTCTGGGGCCAACGTCCTGACTTTC. It translates to CASSGFWSGANVLTF.